Listed below are T cell receptor beta chains from one sample, sequenced in a study of blood T cell repertoires in COVID-19. Using immunoSEQ multiplex PCR, the repertoire was profiled, and TCRdb retains in-frame clones only, with some absent. The data contain some 300,000 clones, around 89% of them seen just once; the ten biggest clones take up roughly 2%. Sample: PBMCs or T cells enriched from blood (not recorded which). Receptors originate from a woman aged 55 to 70 in a cohort exposed to, infected with or recovered from COVID-19 (not recorded which). The CDR3 runs from the conserved cysteine through the conserved F or W. The D gene is left open where the match is weak. Clone size is not always given. Where it is, it says once, few, many or a class for expanded clones.

J gene: TRBJ2-7
clone size: -
V gene: TRBV7-2
D gene: TRBD2
CDR3 DNA: TGTGCCAGCAGTCGTGGAGTAGCGGGAGGTGAGCAGTACTTC
CDR3 protein: CASSRGVAGGEQYF

J gene: TRBJ2-7
clone size: -
V gene: TRBV11-2
D gene: -
CDR3 DNA: TGTGCCAGCAGCTTAGCGTCGGTAGGGGTAGCCTACGAGCAGTACTTC
CDR3 protein: CASSLASVGVAYEQYF

J gene: TRBJ2-6
clone size: -
V gene: TRBV24-1
D gene: -
CDR3 DNA: TGTGCCACCAGTGACCCTGGCCTCTCTGGGGCCAACGTCCTGACTTTC
CDR3 protein: CATSDPGLSGANVLTF

J gene: TRBJ2-2
clone size: -
V gene: TRBV13
D gene: -
CDR3 DNA: TGTGCCAGCAGCTTAAGGGACAAGAACACCGGGGAGCTGTTTTTT
CDR3 protein: CASSLRDKNTGELFF

J gene: TRBJ2-7
clone size: once
V gene: TRBV4-1
D gene: -
CDR3 DNA: TGCGCCAGCAGCCAAGAAGGTAGGAGTCGGGACGAGCAGTACTTC
CDR3 protein: CASSQEGRSRDEQYF

J gene: TRBJ2-3
clone size: -
V gene: TRBV5-4
D gene: TRBD1
CDR3 DNA: TGTGCCAGCAGCCGGACAGGGAGCACAGATACGCAGTATTTT
CDR3 protein: CASSRTGSTDTQYF

J gene: TRBJ2-1
clone size: -
V gene: TRBV11-2
D gene: TRBD1
CDR3 DNA: TGTGCCAGCAGCCCGTGGACAGGGACCTACAATGAGCAGTTCTTC
CDR3 protein: CASSPWTGTYNEQFF

J gene: TRBJ1-5
clone size: -
V gene: TRBV18
D gene: TRBD1
CDR3 DNA: TGTGCCAGCTCACAACAGGGGTCGGGGAGCAATCAGCCCCAGCATTTT
CDR3 protein: CASSQQGSGSNQPQHF

J gene: TRBJ2-1
clone size: -
V gene: TRBV4-1
D gene: TRBD2
CDR3 DNA: TGCGCCAGCAGCCAAGGGCTGAGTACTAGCGGCTACAATGAGCAGTTCTTC
CDR3 protein: CASSQGLSTSGYNEQFF

J gene: TRBJ1-1
clone size: -
V gene: TRBV28
D gene: -
CDR3 DNA: TGTGCCAGCAGCGAGCACAGGGCGAACACTGAAGCTTTCTTT
CDR3 protein: CASSEHRANTEAFF

J gene: TRBJ2-2
clone size: -
V gene: TRBV6-1
D gene: TRBD2
CDR3 DNA: TGTGCCAGCAGTGAAGTCGGACTAGCGGTCCCCGGGGAGCTGTTTTTT
CDR3 protein: CASSEVGLAVPGELFF

J gene: TRBJ2-7
clone size: -
V gene: TRBV19
D gene: TRBD1
CDR3 DNA: TGTGCCAGTACCAAGACAGGGGGCCCCTACGAGCAGTACTTC
CDR3 protein: CASTKTGGPYEQYF

J gene: TRBJ2-2
clone size: -
V gene: TRBV2
D gene: TRBD2
CDR3 DNA: TGTGCCAGCAGTGAACGAGGGAGGGCCGGGGAGCTGTTTTTT
CDR3 protein: CASSERGRAGELFF

J gene: TRBJ2-5
clone size: -
V gene: TRBV28
D gene: -
CDR3 DNA: TGTGCCAGCAGCCCACAGGGCTACCAGTGGGAGACCCAGTACTTC
CDR3 protein: CASSPQGYQWETQYF

J gene: TRBJ2-1
clone size: -
V gene: TRBV13
D gene: -
CDR3 DNA: TGTGCCAGCAGCTTAGCCGGCGGAAACCCCTACAATGAGCAGTTCTTC
CDR3 protein: CASSLAGGNPYNEQFF

J gene: TRBJ2-3
clone size: -
V gene: TRBV11-2
D gene: -
CDR3 DNA: TGTGCCAGCAGCTTAAGGCCGGCAGGGGATACGCAGTATTTT
CDR3 protein: CASSLRPAGDTQYF

J gene: TRBJ2-3
clone size: -
V gene: TRBV7-6
D gene: -
CDR3 DNA: TGTGCCAGCAGCTTCACAGCTACTAGCACAGATACGCAGTATTTT
CDR3 protein: CASSFTATSTDTQYF

J gene: TRBJ2-2
clone size: once
V gene: TRBV19
D gene: TRBD1
CDR3 DNA: TGTGCCAGTAGTCCGGGGCCGGGACAGTATACCACCGGGGAGCTGTTTTTT
CDR3 protein: CASSPGPGQYTTGELFF

J gene: TRBJ2-1
clone size: -
V gene: TRBV9
D gene: -
CDR3 DNA: TGTGCCAGCAGCGGGGGCGGGAACGCCTACAATGAGCAGTTCTTC
CDR3 protein: CASSGGGNAYNEQFF

J gene: TRBJ2-1
clone size: few
V gene: TRBV7-9
D gene: TRBD2
CDR3 DNA: TGTGCCAGCAGCTTAATAACTCGGGAGGGCAATGAGCAGTTCTTC
CDR3 protein: CASSLITREGNEQFF

J gene: TRBJ2-1
clone size: -
V gene: TRBV9
D gene: TRBD2
CDR3 DNA: TGTGCCAGCAGCGTTGGACTAGCGGGACGTTACAATGAGCAGTTCTTC
CDR3 protein: CASSVGLAGRYNEQFF

J gene: TRBJ1-2
clone size: -
V gene: TRBV3-1/TRBV3-2
D gene: -
CDR3 DNA: TGTGCCAGCAGCCACGCGTATGGCTACACCTTC
CDR3 protein: CASSHAYGYTF

J gene: TRBJ1-2
clone size: -
V gene: TRBV15
D gene: -
CDR3 DNA: TGTGCCACCAGCAGAGCGGGCGGGAACTATGGCTACACCTTC
CDR3 protein: CATSRAGGNYGYTF

J gene: TRBJ1-3
clone size: -
V gene: TRBV2
D gene: -
CDR3 DNA: TGTGCCAGTTCCGTCTCTGGAAACACCATATATTTT
CDR3 protein: CASSVSGNTIYF

J gene: TRBJ2-2
clone size: -
V gene: TRBV7-2
D gene: -
CDR3 DNA: TGTGCCAGCAGCTTATGGCACAAGAACACCGGGGAGCTGTTTTTT
CDR3 protein: CASSLWHKNTGELFF

J gene: TRBJ1-2
clone size: -
V gene: TRBV28
D gene: TRBD1
CDR3 DNA: TGTGCCAGCAGCCGAGGGGTAACAGGGGGCTATGGCTACACCTTC
CDR3 protein: CASSRGVTGGYGYTF

J gene: TRBJ1-5
clone size: -
V gene: TRBV6-5
D gene: -
CDR3 DNA: TGTGCCAGCACCGACGGGGCAGGGGTTCAGCCCCAGCATTTT
CDR3 protein: CASTDGAGVQPQHF

J gene: TRBJ1-2
clone size: once
V gene: TRBV30
D gene: -
CDR3 DNA: TGTGCCTGGAGTCGAGGCACTCTGGACTATGGCTACACCTTC
CDR3 protein: CAWSRGTLDYGYTF

J gene: TRBJ2-1
clone size: -
V gene: TRBV19
D gene: TRBD1
CDR3 DNA: TGTGCCAGTAGTATGGCAGGGGGCAATGAGCAGTTCTTC
CDR3 protein: CASSMAGGNEQFF

J gene: TRBJ2-7
clone size: -
V gene: TRBV7-9
D gene: TRBD2
CDR3 DNA: TGTGCCAGCAGCGTTAGCGGGAGCCTTTCCTACGAGCAGTACTTC
CDR3 protein: CASSVSGSLSYEQYF

J gene: TRBJ2-7
clone size: -
V gene: TRBV7-6
D gene: TRBD1
CDR3 DNA: TGTGCCAGCAGCTTAGACATAGCGACAGGGTCCTACGAGCAGTACTTC
CDR3 protein: CASSLDIATGSYEQYF

J gene: TRBJ1-2
clone size: -
V gene: TRBV5-6
D gene: TRBD1
CDR3 DNA: TGTGCCAGCAGCCGGGGGACAGGCCTTTATGGCTACACCTTC
CDR3 protein: CASSRGTGLYGYTF

J gene: TRBJ2-3
clone size: -
V gene: TRBV5-1
D gene: -
CDR3 DNA: TGCGCCAGCAGCCTGCAGGGTACTACTAGCACAGATACGCAGTATTTT
CDR3 protein: CASSLQGTTSTDTQYF

J gene: TRBJ1-3
clone size: few
V gene: TRBV14
D gene: -
CDR3 DNA: TGTGCCAGCAGCCGAGGACACTCTGGAAACACCATATATTTT
CDR3 protein: CASSRGHSGNTIYF

J gene: TRBJ1-1
clone size: -
V gene: TRBV29-1
D gene: TRBD1
CDR3 DNA: TGCAGCGTTGTTGGGCTAGACAGGGCCACTGAAGCTTTCTTT
CDR3 protein: CSVVGLDRATEAFF

J gene: TRBJ1-1
clone size: -
V gene: TRBV28
D gene: TRBD1
CDR3 DNA: TGTGCCAGCAGAGGGGGCAGGTACACTGAAGCTTTCTTT
CDR3 protein: CASRGGRYTEAFF

J gene: TRBJ2-3
clone size: -
V gene: TRBV19
D gene: TRBD2
CDR3 DNA: TGTGCCAGTAGTGGTGCGGGAGGGGGGGATACGCAGTATTTT
CDR3 protein: CASSGAGGGDTQYF

J gene: TRBJ2-1
clone size: -
V gene: TRBV11-2
D gene: TRBD2
CDR3 DNA: TGTGCCAGCAGCCCCGGGACTAGCGGAGAGCAGTTCTTC
CDR3 protein: CASSPGTSGEQFF

J gene: TRBJ1-3
clone size: -
V gene: TRBV7-8
D gene: -
CDR3 DNA: TGTGCCAGCAGCTTAGGGGGCGTCTCTGGAAACACCATATATTTT
CDR3 protein: CASSLGGVSGNTIYF

J gene: TRBJ2-2
clone size: -
V gene: TRBV7-6
D gene: -
CDR3 DNA: TGTGCCAGCAGATATTACACCGGGGAGCTGTTTTTT
CDR3 protein: CASRYYTGELFF

J gene: TRBJ2-7
clone size: -
V gene: TRBV11-2
D gene: -
CDR3 DNA: TGTGCCAGCAGCTTAGGACAGAGGGAGCAGTACTTC
CDR3 protein: CASSLGQREQYF

J gene: TRBJ2-5
clone size: once
V gene: TRBV11-1
D gene: -
CDR3 DNA: TGTGCCAGCAGCTTAGTTTTGGCAGGAGGGGAGACCCAGTACTTC
CDR3 protein: CASSLVLAGGETQYF

J gene: TRBJ2-7
clone size: once
V gene: TRBV6-5
D gene: -
CDR3 DNA: TGTGCCAGCAGGTACAGGGAGTCATACGAGCAGTACTTC
CDR3 protein: CASRYRESYEQYF

J gene: TRBJ1-4
clone size: -
V gene: TRBV4-2
D gene: TRBD1
CDR3 DNA: TGTGCCAGCAGCCAAGCGCAGGGGGTAAATGAAAAACTGTTTTTT
CDR3 protein: CASSQAQGVNEKLFF

J gene: TRBJ2-3
clone size: -
V gene: TRBV29-1
D gene: TRBD2
CDR3 DNA: TGCAGCGTTGTGAGGGGAGGGGGCACAGATACGCAGTATTTT
CDR3 protein: CSVVRGGGTDTQYF

J gene: TRBJ2-7
clone size: -
V gene: TRBV5-1
D gene: TRBD2
CDR3 DNA: TGCGCCAGCAGCTTGGGGTCGGCGGGGGTCACCTACGAGCAGTACTTC
CDR3 protein: CASSLGSAGVTYEQYF

J gene: TRBJ2-7
clone size: -
V gene: TRBV15
D gene: TRBD1
CDR3 DNA: TGTGCCACCAGCCGAGCTGGACAGGGGTCCTACGAGCAGTACTTC
CDR3 protein: CATSRAGQGSYEQYF

J gene: TRBJ2-4
clone size: -
V gene: TRBV30
D gene: TRBD2
CDR3 DNA: TGTGCCTGCCGGGGGGGGGCCAAAAACATTCAGTACTTC
CDR3 protein: CACRGGAKNIQYF

J gene: TRBJ2-3
clone size: -
V gene: TRBV14
D gene: -
CDR3 DNA: TGTGCCAGCAGCCAAGGGCAGTTAAGCACAGATACGCAGTATTTT
CDR3 protein: CASSQGQLSTDTQYF

J gene: TRBJ2-7
clone size: -
V gene: TRBV2
D gene: -
CDR3 DNA: TGTGCCAGCAGTGAGGGGGACTTACTGTACGAGCAGTACTTC
CDR3 protein: CASSEGDLLYEQYF

J gene: TRBJ1-5
clone size: -
V gene: TRBV28
D gene: -
CDR3 DNA: TGTGCCAGCAGTGTTACAGGGAGTGCCGTTGGAGCCCAGCATTTT
CDR3 protein: CASSVTGSAVGAQHF

J gene: TRBJ2-1
clone size: -
V gene: TRBV27
D gene: TRBD2
CDR3 DNA: TGTGCCAGCAGTTTACGGGGAATAGCGGGAGCCCACAATGAGCAGTTCTTC
CDR3 protein: CASSLRGIAGAHNEQFF

J gene: TRBJ2-5
clone size: -
V gene: TRBV11-2
D gene: -
CDR3 DNA: TGTGCCAGCAGACCCCCCTCTACTAGTTTCCAAGAGACCCAGTACTTC
CDR3 protein: CASRPPSTSFQETQYF

J gene: TRBJ2-7
clone size: -
V gene: TRBV6-2/TRBV6-3
D gene: TRBD2
CDR3 DNA: TGTGCCAGCAGTTACTCAGTGAGCGGGAGGGCCGAAGAGCAGTACTTC
CDR3 protein: CASSYSVSGRAEEQYF